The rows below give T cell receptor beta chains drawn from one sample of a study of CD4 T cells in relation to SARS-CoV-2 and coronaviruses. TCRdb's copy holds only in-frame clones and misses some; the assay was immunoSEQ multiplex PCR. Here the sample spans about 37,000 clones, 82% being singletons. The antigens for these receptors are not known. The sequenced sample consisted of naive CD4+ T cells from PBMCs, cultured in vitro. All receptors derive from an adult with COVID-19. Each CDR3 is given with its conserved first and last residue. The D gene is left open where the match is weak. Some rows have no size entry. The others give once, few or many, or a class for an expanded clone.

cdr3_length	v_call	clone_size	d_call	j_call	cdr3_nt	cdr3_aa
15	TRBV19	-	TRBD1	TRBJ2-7	TGTGCCAGTAGTAACCAAGGACAGGGTTCCTACGAGCAGTACTTC	CASSNQGQGSYEQYF
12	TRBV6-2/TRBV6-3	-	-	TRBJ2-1	TGTGCCAGCAGTTCGACCGGTAATGAGCAGTTCTTC	CASSSTGNEQFF
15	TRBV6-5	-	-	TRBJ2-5	TGTGCCAGCACTAGGGATACAAGGTCTTATGGGACCCAGTACTTC	CASTRDTRSYGTQYF
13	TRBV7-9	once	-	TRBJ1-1	TGTGCCAGCAGCTTTCACCCGAACACTGAAGCTTTCTTT	CASSFHPNTEAFF
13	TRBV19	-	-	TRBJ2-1	TGTGCCACGCTTAAACGGGAGCGCAATGAGCAGTTCTTC	CATLKRERNEQFF
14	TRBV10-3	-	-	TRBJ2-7	TGTGCCATCAGTGCCCGGAGACAGGAAGGCGAGCAGTACTTC	CAISARRQEGEQYF
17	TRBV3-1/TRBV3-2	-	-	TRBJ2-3	TGTGCCAGCAGCCAGGAGACGGACAGCCCTTACTTAGATACGCAGTATTTT	CASSQETDSPYLDTQYF
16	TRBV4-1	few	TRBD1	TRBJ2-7	TGCGCCAGCAGCGACCGGAGGACAGGGTGGATGTACGAGCAGTACTTC	CASSDRRTGWMYEQYF
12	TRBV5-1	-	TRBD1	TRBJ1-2	TGCGCCAGCAGCTCCTACAGGGGAGGCTACACCTTC	CASSSYRGGYTF
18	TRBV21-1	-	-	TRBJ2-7	TGTGCCAGCAGCGGCTCGGGCTGGCGGGAGGCCTCCTCTGGGGAGCAGTACTTC	CASSGSGWREASSGEQYF
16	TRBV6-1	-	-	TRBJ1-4	TGTGCCAGCAGTGATCGGGCGAGATCAACTAATGAAAAACTGTTTTTT	CASSDRARSTNEKLFF
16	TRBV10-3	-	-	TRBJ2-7	TGTGCCATCAGTGAGTCTTTGGCGGAGACCTCCTACGAGCAGTACTTC	CAISESLAETSYEQYF
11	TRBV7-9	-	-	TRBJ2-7	TGTGCCAGCAGCCCCTCCTACGAGCAGTACTTC	CASSPSYEQYF
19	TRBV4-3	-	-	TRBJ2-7	TGCGCCAGCAGCCAAGATCTCGGCCTGATAAGGGACGGAGGATACGAGCAGTACTTC	CASSQDLGLIRDGGYEQYF
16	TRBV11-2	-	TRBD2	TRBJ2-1	TGTGCCAGCAGCACCTTCGGGGCGGGGGGAGGCAATGAGCAGTTCTTC	CASSTFGAGGGNEQFF
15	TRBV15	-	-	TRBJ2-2	TGTGCCACCAGCAGAGATCTGGGTGGGCACGGGGAGCTGTTTTTT	CATSRDLGGHGELFF
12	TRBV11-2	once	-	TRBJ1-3	TGTGCCAGCAGCTTCTCTGGAAACACCATATATTTT	CASSFSGNTIYF
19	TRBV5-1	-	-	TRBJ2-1	TGCGCCAGCAGCTCAGTCTCGGGGGTGGCGGCAAGCTCCTACAATGAGCAGTTCTTC	CASSSVSGVAASSYNEQFF
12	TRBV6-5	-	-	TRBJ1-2	TGTGCCAGCATCGACGGCTGGGGGGGCTACACCTTC	CASIDGWGGYTF
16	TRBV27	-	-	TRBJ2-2	TGTGCCAGCAGAAATACCGGGGGTTTAAGGACCGGGGAGCTGTTTTTT	CASRNTGGLRTGELFF
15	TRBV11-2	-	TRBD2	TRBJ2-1	TGTGCCAGCAGAATAGCGGGAGGGCCCAACAATGAGCAGTTCTTC	CASRIAGGPNNEQFF
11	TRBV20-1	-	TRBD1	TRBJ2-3	TGCAGTGCTAGGGGGACAGGGGGCGGCTATTTT	CSARGTGGGYF
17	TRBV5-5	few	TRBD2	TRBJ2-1	TGTGCCAGCAGCTTGGAGCCGGGACTAGCGGGATCGAATGAGCAGTTCTTC	CASSLEPGLAGSNEQFF
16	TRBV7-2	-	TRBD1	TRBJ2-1	TGTGCCAGCAGCGAGCGCGGGACAGGGTCCTACAATGAGCAGTTCTTC	CASSERGTGSYNEQFF
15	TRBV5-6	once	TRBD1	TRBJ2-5	TGTGCCAGCAGCCCCACAGGGGCAATACAAGAGACCCAGTACTTC	CASSPTGAIQETQYF
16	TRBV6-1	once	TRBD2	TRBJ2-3	TGTGCCAGCAGTGAAGCGCTAGCGGGAGGAACAGATACGCAGTATTTT	CASSEALAGGTDTQYF
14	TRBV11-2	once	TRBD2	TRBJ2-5	TGTGCCAGCTCTCGAGCGGGGGTACAAGAGACCCAGTACTTC	CASSRAGVQETQYF
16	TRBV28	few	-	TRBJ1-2	TGTGCCAGCATTTCCCCCGGAAAGGGTATGGTGGATGGCTACACCTTC	CASISPGKGMVDGYTF
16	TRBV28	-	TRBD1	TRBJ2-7	TGTGCCAGCAGAACCCCGGGACAGGGGAAGCTCTACGAGCAGTACTTC	CASRTPGQGKLYEQYF
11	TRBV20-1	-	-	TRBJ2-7	TGCAGCAACAGGGAGGTTGGCGAGCAGTACTTC	CSNREVGEQYF
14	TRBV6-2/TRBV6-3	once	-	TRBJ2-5	TGTGCCAGCAGTTACGTGGGCAGGGAGGAGACCCAGTACTTC	CASSYVGREETQYF
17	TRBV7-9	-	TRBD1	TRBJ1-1	TGTGCCAGCAGCCGAGGGACAGGGGGCTTGGTTAACACTGAAGCTTTCTTT	CASSRGTGGLVNTEAFF
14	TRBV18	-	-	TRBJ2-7	TGTGCCAGCTCACCGTCGGCAGGGACCTACGAGCAGTACTTC	CASSPSAGTYEQYF
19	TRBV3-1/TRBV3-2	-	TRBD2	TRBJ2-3	TGTGCCAGCAGCCAAGAAAGAAAGATGATAGCGGGATCGAGCGGTACGCAGTATTTT	CASSQERKMIAGSSGTQYF
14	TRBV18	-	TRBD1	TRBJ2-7	TGTGCCAGCTCCCTAACTGGGACAGGGGCCGAGCAGTACTTC	CASSLTGTGAEQYF
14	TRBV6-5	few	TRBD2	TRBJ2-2	TGTGCCAGCAGTTGGACTAGCGGCACCGGGGAGCTGTTTTTT	CASSWTSGTGELFF
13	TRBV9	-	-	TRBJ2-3	TGTGCCAGCAGCGTAGCACCGGGGGATACGCAGTATTTT	CASSVAPGDTQYF
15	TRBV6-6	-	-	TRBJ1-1	TGTGCCAGCAGTCCATGGGGGCAGAGAAACACTGAAGCTTTCTTT	CASSPWGQRNTEAFF
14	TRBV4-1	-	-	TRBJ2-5	TGCGCCAGCAGACCCACGGGGGCAGGGGAGACCCAGTACTTC	CASRPTGAGETQYF